One sample yielded the 31 T cell receptor beta chains listed below, sequenced in a study of OX40 agonist ivuxolimab in advanced cancers. The repertoire was sequenced with immunoSEQ multiplex PCR; TCRdb's copy has only in-frame clones and lacks some. The sample lists 55,000 to 70,000 clones; roughly 85% were seen once. The material sequenced was CD4+ or CD8+ T cells sorted from blood, taken in a trial of the OX40 agonist ivuxolimab. These receptors originate from an adult with an advanced solid tumor such as melanoma, head and neck, liver or kidney cancer.

The chain uses TRBV29-1 and TRBJ1-1; D is undetermined. CDR3 length: 13 residues. Trimming took 4 bases from V and 0 from J, leaving 9 bases between them. Germline V lookup: CDR1 SQVTM, CDR2 ANQGSEA. The CDR3 loop is CSVGGSMNTEAFF. DNA for the CDR3: TGCAGCGTTGGGGGAAGCATGAACACTGAAGCTTTCTTT.

The CDR3 DNA follows: TGTGCCAGCAGCTTGACTAGCGGGGGGGCAGAGACCCAGTACTTC. Its translation: CASSLTSGGAETQYF. The chain uses TRBV5-4 and TRBJ2-5; 13 nucleotides match TRBD2. The CDR3 has 15 amino acids. V lost 1 base, J lost 4 bases, and 1 base stayed unmatched. Germline V gene sequence: CDR1 SGHNT, CDR2 YYREEE (reference sequence).

V and J are TRBV5-1 and TRBJ1-1; D may be TRBD1 (5 bases). The V gene's germline CDR1 is SGHRS and CDR2 YFSETQ. Trimming left V 6 bases short and J 10 bases short, with 19 bases between. This CDR3 contains 13 residues. CDR3 sequence reads: CASTMAGEDLAFF. CDR3 in DNA: TGCGCCAGCACCATGGCGGGGGAGGACTTAGCTTTCTTT. Combining the CDR3 with reference TRBV5-1 and TRBJ1-1 gives the whole variable domain KAGVTQTPRYLIKTRGQQVTLSCSPISGHRSVSWYQQTPGQGLQFLFEYFSETQRNKGNFPGRFSGRQFSNSRSEMNVSTLELGDSALYLCASTMAGEDLAFFGQGTRLTVV.

The chain joins TRBV7-9 to TRBJ1-2; 7 nucleotides line up with TRBD1. The CDR3 is made up of 9 amino acids. Germline CDR1 and CDR2: SEHNR and FQNEAQ (reference sequence). CDR3: CVTGIGYTF. In DNA, the CDR3 is TGTGTGACAGGGATTGGCTACACCTTC. Full variable domain (remainder filled in from reference TRBV7-9 and TRBJ1-2): DTGVSQNPRHKITKRGQNVTFRCDPISEHNRLYWYRQTLGQGPEFLTYFQNEAQLEKSRLLSDRFSAERPKGSFSTLEIQRTEQGDSAMYLCVTGIGYTFGSGTRLTVV.

The V call is TRBV6-4, the J call TRBJ1-6; no firm D call. CDR1 and CDR2 from the germline V gene are MRHNA and SNTAGT. V lost 5 bases and J 5 bases, leaving 16 bases between the germline ends. The length of the CDR3 is 16 residues. The CDR3 reads CASSNRVAENNSPLHF. The CDR3 DNA is TGTGCCAGCAGTAACCGCGTCGCAGAAAATAATTCACCCCTCCACTTT.

The V gene is TRBV11-3, the J gene TRBJ1-1, with 9 nucleotides matching TRBD1. The J segment lost 6 bases and the V segment lost 3 bases, leaving 2 bases of the junction unmatched. The CDR3 consists of 13 residues. The germline V gene has CDR1 SGHNT and CDR2 YENEEA. As DNA, the CDR3 is TGTGCCAGCAGCTTTGACAGGGGGGCTGAAGCTTTCTTT. Amino acids: CASSFDRGAEAFF.

V is TRBV14 and J is TRBJ2-7; possibly TRBD2 for D (5 bases). V shed 1 base and J shed 7 bases, with 17 bases lying between them. CDR1 is SGHDN and CDR2 is FVKESK in the germline V gene. This CDR3 comprises 15 residues. CDR3 in amino acids: CASSQGGVTRGEQYF. CDR3 nucleotides: TGTGCCAGCAGCCAAGGGGGAGTTACGCGTGGTGAGCAGTACTTC.

This chain joins TRBV7-9 and TRBJ2-2, with a possible D match to TRBD1 (6 bases). In germline, CDR1 is SEHNR, CDR2 FQNEAQ (reference sequence). The V and J ends lost 6 bases and 4 bases respectively, with 15 bases between them. This CDR3 is 15 amino acids long. The CDR3 sequence is CASRSPGVGTGELFF. In nucleotides, the CDR3 is TGTGCCAGCAGGTCGCCAGGGGTAGGCACCGGGGAGCTGTTTTTT.

The V call is TRBV14, the J call TRBJ1-2; 8 bases are shared with TRBD1. With V trimmed by 5 bases and J by 8 bases, 10 bases remained unmatched. The germline V gene has CDR1 SGHDN and CDR2 FVKESK. The CDR3 is made up of 14 amino acids. As DNA, the CDR3 is TGTGCCAGCAGCTACGGACAGGGCCTGGGGGGCTACACCTTC. Translated, it gives CASSYGQGLGGYTF.

V gene TRBV28 combines with J gene TRBJ2-7, with 8 bases aligning to TRBD1. The ends lost 3 bases at V and 6 bases at J; junction bases unmatched: 10. Germline CDR1 reads MDHEN; CDR2 reads SYDVKM. This CDR3 region has 15 residues. CDR3 protein: CASSFDGRGQGEQYF. For the CDR3, the DNA is TGTGCCAGCAGTTTTGATGGCAGGGGGCAGGGCGAGCAGTACTTC.

The gene calls are TRBV7-2 and TRBJ2-7, with 9 bases fitting TRBD1. Germline lookup yields CDR1 SGHTA and CDR2 FQGNSA. This CDR3 has 14 amino acids. J lost 7 bases, V lost 5 bases, and 9 bases had no gene match. The CDR3 DNA sequence: TGTGCCAGCAGCACCGTACAGGGGGCGGGGGAGCAGTACTTC. The encoded protein is CASSTVQGAGEQYF.

V gene TRBV7-3 combines with J gene TRBJ2-1, with TRBD2 as a possible D gene (7 bases). This CDR3 contains 14 residues. V was clipped by 3 bases and J by 10 bases, with 16 bases between them. Germline CDR1 reads SGHTA; CDR2 reads FQGTGA. The CDR3 loop reads CASSFGGARREQFF. In DNA, the CDR3 is TGTGCCAGCAGCTTTGGGGGGGCGCGGAGAGAGCAGTTCTTC.

The chain employs TRBV18 and TRBJ1-5; TRBD1 aligns across 10 bases. Losses at the gene ends were 4 bases for V and 1 base for J; bases not matched to a gene: 7. The germline V gene encodes CDR1 KGHSH and CDR2 LQKENI. This CDR3 contains 17 residues. DNA of the CDR3: TGTGCCAGCTCACTAGAGAGGACAGGGGGAAGCAATCAGCCCCAGCATTTT. Its protein product is CASSLERTGGSNQPQHF.

V and J are TRBV7-6 and TRBJ2-3; D is perhaps TRBD2 (6 bases). From germline, CDR1 is SGHVS and CDR2 FNYEAQ. The length of the CDR3 is 16 residues. Trimming took 5 bases from V and 12 from J, leaving 27 bases between them. The CDR3 region is CASSPPGTTSFGFQYF. The CDR3 nucleotides are TGTGCCAGCAGCCCCCCTGGAACGACTAGTTTTGGGTTTCAGTATTTT.

V and J are TRBV4-2 and TRBJ2-7; 14 nucleotides line up with TRBD2. The germline CDR1 and CDR2 sequences are LGHNA and YNFKEQ. The junction had 7 bases not matched to a gene; V was cut back by 0 bases and J by 3 bases. The CDR3 consists of 18 residues. The CDR3 bases are TGTGCCAGCAGCCAAGATAGTGGGACTAGCGGGGGCCACTACGAGCAGTACTTC. Translated: CASSQDSGTSGGHYEQYF.

The chain combines TRBV28 with TRBJ1-5; D remains unclear. CDR3 length: 12 residues. V was cut by 5 bases and J by 6 bases, with 8 bases left in between. CDR1 and CDR2 (germline): MDHEN, SYDVKM. Written as DNA, the CDR3 is TGTGCCAGCAGTCCCCTACTTCAGCCCCAGCATTTT. Protein product: CASSPLLQPQHF.

V gene TRBV19 combines with J gene TRBJ2-7, with a tentative D call TRBD1 (6 bases). The CDR3 is 12 amino acids. CDR1 is LNHDA and CDR2 is SQIVND in the germline V gene (reference sequence). V lost 7 bases, J lost 5 bases, and 12 bases lay in between. The CDR3 is CASTRPGDEQYF. CDR3 DNA: TGTGCCAGTACCCGGCCAGGGGACGAGCAGTACTTC.

The chain couples TRBV18 to TRBJ2-6; unclear D gene. The CDR3 totals 18 residues. Germline CDR1 KGHSH, CDR2 LQKENI. V lost 3 bases and J lost 0, with 15 bases in between. For the CDR3, the DNA is TGTGCCAGCTCACCTATTCCAACCCCAATCTCTGGGGCCAACGTCCTGACTTTC. Amino acid sequence: CASSPIPTPISGANVLTF.

The gene calls are TRBV5-1 and TRBJ1-2, with D uncertain. Trimming stripped 0 bases from V and 2 bases from J, with 8 bases between. The CDR3 contains 14 residues. Germline values: CDR1 SGHRS, CDR2 YFSETQ. CDR3 bases: TGCGCCAGCAGCTTGGAGCACCTCAACTATGGCTACACCTTC. Its translation is CASSLEHLNYGYTF.

The table lists this clone with a few counts. The sample carries other DNA sequences with the same CDR3. The V gene is TRBV28, the J gene TRBJ2-2; D unresolved. CDR3 length: 13 amino acids. Trimming took off 5 bases at V and 6 bases at J, with 10 bases between the two ends. The germline V gene has CDR1 MDHEN and CDR2 SYDVKM. This chain's CDR3 is CASSTPASGELFF. CDR3 sequence (DNA): TGTGCCAGCAGTACCCCGGCCTCCGGGGAGCTGTTTTTT.

The chain has TRBV15 and TRBJ2-1; a weak D match, TRBD1 (6 bases). Germline V gene sequence: CDR1 LNHNV, CDR2 YYDKDF (reference sequence). The CDR3 sequence is 16 residues long. V lost 4 bases, J lost 3 bases, and 16 bases lay in between. The CDR3, as DNA: TGTGCCACCAGCAAATACAGGGATGGGAGCTACAATGAGCAGTTCTTC. Amino acid sequence: CATSKYRDGSYNEQFF.

This clone was recorded only once. The CDR3 DNA sequence: TGCAGTGCCCTGGACGTCGGGGAGCTGTTTTTT. Translating gives CSALDVGELFF. The chain links TRBV20-1 to TRBJ2-2, with D unresolved. This CDR3 is built from 11 residues. Germline values: CDR1 DFQATT, CDR2 SNEGSKA (reference sequence). Trimming removed 6 bases from V and 7 bases from J, with 9 bases in between.

The table lists this clone with a count of one. The V and J genes are TRBV2 and TRBJ2-3; 16 bases line up with TRBD2. CDR3 length: 14 residues. J lost 13 bases, V lost 6 bases, and 7 bases had no gene match. The germline V gene has CDR1 SNHLY and CDR2 FYNNEI. DNA of the CDR3: TGTGCCAGCAGCGCCGGGACTAGCGGGAGGGCGGAGTATTTT. Protein sequence: CASSAGTSGRAEYF.

The chain employs TRBV7-2 and TRBJ2-5, with 11 nucleotides matching TRBD2. From germline, CDR1 is SGHTA and CDR2 FQGNSA. V lost 4 bases to trimming and J lost 4 bases; unmatched junction nucleotides: 5. CDR3 size: 15 residues. The CDR3, as DNA: TGTGCCAGCAGCTCCGCCGGGACTAGCGGAGAGACCCAGTACTTC. Translating it yields CASSSAGTSGETQYF.

The J gene is TRBJ2-7, the V gene TRBV11-3; 13 bases map to TRBD2. In germline, CDR1 is SGHNT, CDR2 YENEEA. The CDR3 extends over 19 amino acids. V lost 4 bases to trimming and J lost 3 bases; unmatched junction nucleotides: 15. The CDR3 is CASSSQGTSGVLRGYEQYF. The CDR3 DNA follows: TGTGCCAGCAGCTCCCAAGGGACTAGCGGGGTTCTCAGGGGCTACGAGCAGTACTTC.

This sequence joins TRBV6-6 and TRBJ2-7; D may be TRBD1 (5 bases). The length of the CDR3 is 14 residues. Germline-derived CDR1 and CDR2 are MNHNY and SVGAGI (reference sequence). The V gene lost 2 bases and the J gene lost 1 base, with 9 bases spanning the gap. As DNA, the CDR3 is TGTGCCAGCAGTTACCGGACATCTTCCTACGAGCAGTACTTC. Its translation is CASSYRTSSYEQYF.

The chain combines TRBV6-5 with TRBJ2-7; 10 bases align to TRBD1. CDR3 length: 14 residues. The ends lost 6 bases at V and 0 bases at J; junction bases unmatched: 2. CDR1 is MNHEY, CDR2 SVGAGI, per germline. The CDR3 spells CASRGTGVSYEQYF. Here the CDR3 DNA reads TGTGCCAGCAGAGGGACAGGGGTCTCCTACGAGCAGTACTTC.

This chain links TRBV5-4 with TRBJ1-2; no reliable D call. Germline CDR1 is SGHNT and CDR2 is YYREEE (reference sequence). The CDR3 runs to 15 residues. V gave up 2 bases and J gave up 8 bases, with 19 bases separating them. The CDR3 DNA reads TGTGCCAGCAGCTTAGCTGACAAACCCTTTGGAGGCTACACCTTC. This codes for CASSLADKPFGGYTF.

This chain connects TRBV5-8 to TRBJ1-5; D is ambiguous. Deletions cut 4 bases from V and 1 base from J, with 12 bases between. CDR3 length: 15 amino acids. CDR1 and CDR2 (germline): SGHTS, YDEGEE. CDR3: CASSRRTVSNQPQHF. The CDR3 DNA sequence: TGTGCCAGCAGCCGCAGGACCGTGAGCAATCAGCCCCAGCATTTT.

The chain recombines TRBV7-6 with TRBJ2-2; D is uncertain. The germline V gene has CDR1 SGHVS and CDR2 FNYEAQ. V lost 3 bases to trimming and J lost 2 bases, with 7 bases between them. This CDR3 region has 14 residues. The CDR3 region is CASSFSKNTGELFF. CDR3 coding DNA: TGTGCCAGCAGCTTTAGTAAAAACACCGGGGAGCTGTTTTTT.

The chain carries TRBV7-9 and TRBJ1-3; 7 bases agree with TRBD1. V shed 4 bases, J shed 0 bases, and the junction held 9 bases outside the gene matches. The V gene's germline CDR1 is SEHNR and CDR2 FQNEAQ (reference sequence). The CDR3 sequence is 17 residues long. The CDR3 DNA reads as TGTGCCAGCAGCTCCTGGACAGGTGAAACCTCTGGAAACACCATATATTTT. Translated: CASSSWTGETSGNTIYF. The full variable domain, completed using reference TRBV7-9 and TRBJ1-3, is DTGVSQNPRHKITKRGQNVTFRCDPISEHNRLYWYRQTLGQGPEFLTYFQNEAQLEKSRLLSDRFSAERPKGSFSTLEIQRTEQGDSAMYLCASSSWTGETSGNTIYFGEGSWLTVV.